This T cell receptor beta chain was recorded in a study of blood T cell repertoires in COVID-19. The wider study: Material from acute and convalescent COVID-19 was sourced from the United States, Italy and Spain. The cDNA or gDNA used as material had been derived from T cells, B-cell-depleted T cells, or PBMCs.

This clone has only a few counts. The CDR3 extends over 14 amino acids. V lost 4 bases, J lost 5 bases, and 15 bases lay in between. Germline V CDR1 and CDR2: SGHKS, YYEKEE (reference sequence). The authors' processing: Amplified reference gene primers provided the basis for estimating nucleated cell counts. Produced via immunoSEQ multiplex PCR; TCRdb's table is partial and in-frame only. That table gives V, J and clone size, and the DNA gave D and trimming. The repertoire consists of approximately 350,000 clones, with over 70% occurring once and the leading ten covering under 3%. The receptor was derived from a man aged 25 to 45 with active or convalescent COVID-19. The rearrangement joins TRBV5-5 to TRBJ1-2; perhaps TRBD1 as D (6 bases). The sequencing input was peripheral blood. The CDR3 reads CASSMGGLGYGYTF. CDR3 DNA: TGTGCCAGCAGCATGGGGGGGCTAGGATATGGCTACACCTTC.